The rows below give T cell receptor beta chains drawn from one sample of a study of blood T cell repertoires in COVID-19. Here immunoSEQ multiplex PCR was the method, and the copy in TCRdb shows in-frame clones only, minus some. The profile shows 200,000 to 250,000 clones, around 86% of them singletons. Source material: peripheral blood. All receptors derive from an elderly man with acute or convalescent COVID-19. Each CDR3 is given with its conserved first and last residue. D genes are given only for firm matches. Clone size is stated in some rows and not others, as once, few, many or a class when expanded.

d_gene | abundance | j_gene | v_gene | CDR3aa | CDR3nt
TRBD2 | . | TRBJ2-7 | TRBV6-6 | CASSFQTAGGRDEQYF | TGTGCCAGCAGTTTCCAAACCGCGGGAGGTCGAGACGAGCAGTACTTC
. | few | TRBJ1-2 | TRBV29-1 | CSGKHSNYGYTF | TGCAGCGGAAAACATAGCAACTATGGCTACACCTTC
. | . | TRBJ2-6 | TRBV18 | CASSPLIGRASGANVLTF | TGTGCCAGCTCACCACTGATCGGCAGGGCCTCTGGGGCCAACGTCCTGACTTTC
. | . | TRBJ1-2 | TRBV28 | CASSLSGKGYTF | TGTGCCAGCAGTTTATCCGGGAAGGGCTACACCTTC
TRBD1 | . | TRBJ1-2 | TRBV19 | CASSIRAGGFGYTF | TGTGCCAGTAGTATCCGGGCAGGGGGTTTTGGCTACACCTTC
TRBD1 | . | TRBJ1-2 | TRBV18 | CASSRSLPGTGGNGYTF | TGTGCCAGCTCACGCTCCCTTCCCGGGACAGGGGGTAATGGCTACACCTTC
. | . | TRBJ2-5 | TRBV5-5 | CASSQLQGNGEETQYF | TGTGCCAGCAGCCAGTTACAGGGTAACGGGGAAGAGACCCAGTACTTC
. | once | TRBJ2-1 | TRBV12-5 | CASGLGLGLGEQFF | TGTGCTAGTGGTTTGGGGCTGGGCTTGGGTGAGCAGTTCTTC
. | . | TRBJ2-2 | TRBV28 | CASSLGWGETGELFF | TGTGCCAGCAGTTTAGGATGGGGGGAAACCGGGGAGCTGTTTTTT
TRBD1 | few | TRBJ2-7 | TRBV24-1 | CATSDPGQGSEQYF | TGTGCCACCAGTGATCCGGGACAGGGTTCCGAGCAGTACTTC